A selection of T cell receptor beta chains follows, all from one sample in a study of blood T cell repertoires in COVID-19. This table comes from immunoSEQ multiplex PCR, and its TCRdb copy is limited to in-frame clones, with some not included. Among 150,000 or so clones listed, 84% were seen once. The sequencing input was PBMCs or T cells enriched from blood (not recorded which). The source of these receptors is a man aged 50-60 years who had recovered from COVID-19. The CDR3 runs from the conserved cysteine through the conserved F or W. D genes are given only for firm matches. Only some rows state a clone size, as once, few, many or a class for expanded clones.

J gene: TRBJ2-2
V gene: TRBV27
clone size: NA
D gene: TRBD2
CDR3 protein: CASSLSELAGELGELFF
CDR3 DNA: TGTGCCAGCAGTTTATCGGAGTTAGCGGGCGAGCTTGGGGAGCTGTTTTTT

J gene: TRBJ1-6
V gene: TRBV30
clone size: NA
D gene: NA
CDR3 protein: CAWTAGPQIHF
CDR3 DNA: TGTGCCTGGACCGCGGGACCCCAAATCCACTTT

J gene: TRBJ1-5
V gene: TRBV12-5
clone size: NA
D gene: NA
CDR3 protein: CASGSDLNQPQHF
CDR3 DNA: TGTGCTAGTGGTTCAGATCTCAATCAGCCCCAGCATTTT

J gene: TRBJ2-1
V gene: TRBV5-1
clone size: few
D gene: TRBD2
CDR3 protein: CASALSGGGGASEQFF
CDR3 DNA: TGCGCCAGCGCCCTTTCGGGGGGCGGGGGGGCAAGTGAGCAGTTCTTC

J gene: TRBJ2-3
V gene: TRBV11-2
clone size: NA
D gene: TRBD1
CDR3 protein: CASSPGQGGTDTQYF
CDR3 DNA: TGTGCCAGCAGCCCCGGACAGGGTGGCACAGATACGCAGTATTTT

J gene: TRBJ1-1
V gene: TRBV6-6
clone size: few
D gene: TRBD1
CDR3 protein: CASRRPGQGAPNTEAFF
CDR3 DNA: TGTGCCAGCAGACGACCGGGACAGGGGGCGCCCAACACTGAAGCTTTCTTT

J gene: TRBJ1-1
V gene: TRBV5-4
clone size: NA
D gene: NA
CDR3 protein: CASSLNQGRAYTEAFF
CDR3 DNA: TGTGCCAGCAGCTTGAACCAGGGTAGGGCGTATACTGAAGCTTTCTTT

J gene: TRBJ2-1
V gene: TRBV3-1/TRBV3-2
clone size: NA
D gene: NA
CDR3 protein: CASSRSDLDNEQFF
CDR3 DNA: TGTGCCAGCAGCCGATCGGATCTAGACAATGAGCAGTTCTTC

J gene: TRBJ2-1
V gene: TRBV3-1/TRBV3-2
clone size: NA
D gene: NA
CDR3 protein: CASSRGGDFYNEQFF
CDR3 DNA: TGTGCCAGCAGCCGCGGGGGCGATTTCTACAATGAGCAGTTCTTC

J gene: TRBJ1-2
V gene: TRBV18
clone size: NA
D gene: NA
CDR3 protein: CASSPRQRELANYGYTF
CDR3 DNA: TGTGCCAGCTCACCACGACAGCGAGAGTTAGCTAACTATGGCTACACCTTC

J gene: TRBJ1-1
V gene: TRBV11-2
clone size: once
D gene: TRBD1
CDR3 protein: CASSPTTGGGTEAFF
CDR3 DNA: TGTGCCAGCAGCCCGACGACAGGGGGAGGGACTGAAGCTTTCTTT

J gene: TRBJ2-2
V gene: TRBV2
clone size: NA
D gene: NA
CDR3 protein: CASSGQGNTGELFF
CDR3 DNA: TGTGCCAGCAGTGGCCAGGGGAACACCGGGGAGCTGTTTTTT

J gene: TRBJ2-2
V gene: TRBV11-2
clone size: NA
D gene: NA
CDR3 protein: CASSRGGGRVGGELFF
CDR3 DNA: TGTGCCAGCAGCCGGGGAGGGGGAAGGGTAGGCGGGGAGCTGTTTTTT

J gene: TRBJ1-1
V gene: TRBV30
clone size: NA
D gene: NA
CDR3 protein: CAWISLSPEAFF
CDR3 DNA: TGTGCCTGGATATCCCTGTCCCCTGAAGCTTTCTTT

J gene: TRBJ1-2
V gene: TRBV3-1/TRBV3-2
clone size: NA
D gene: NA
CDR3 protein: CASSHGYGYTF
CDR3 DNA: TGTGCCAGCAGCCACGGCTATGGCTACACCTTC

J gene: TRBJ2-1
V gene: TRBV6-2/TRBV6-3
clone size: few
D gene: TRBD2
CDR3 protein: CASSYRTSGDNEQFF
CDR3 DNA: TGTGCCAGCAGTTACCGGACTAGCGGGGACAATGAGCAGTTCTTC

J gene: TRBJ1-1
V gene: TRBV29-1
clone size: NA
D gene: TRBD1
CDR3 protein: CSVTFIPGQRGFF
CDR3 DNA: TGCAGCGTGACTTTTATTCCGGGACAGCGAGGTTTCTTT

J gene: TRBJ1-1
V gene: TRBV6-5
clone size: NA
D gene: NA
CDR3 protein: CASHGWTEAFF
CDR3 DNA: TGTGCCAGCCACGGTTGGACTGAAGCTTTCTTT

J gene: TRBJ1-3
V gene: TRBV7-2
clone size: NA
D gene: NA
CDR3 protein: CASAPGGMTGNTIYF
CDR3 DNA: TGTGCCAGTGCGCCGGGGGGGATGACAGGAAACACCATATATTTT

J gene: TRBJ1-2
V gene: TRBV4-3
clone size: NA
D gene: NA
CDR3 protein: CASSQDRTEGHYGYTF
CDR3 DNA: TGCGCCAGCAGCCAAGATAGGACGGAGGGGCACTATGGCTACACCTTC

J gene: TRBJ2-1
V gene: TRBV4-1
clone size: NA
D gene: NA
CDR3 protein: CASSHHRVSEQFF
CDR3 DNA: TGCGCCAGCAGCCACCACAGGGTTAGTGAGCAGTTCTTC

J gene: TRBJ2-7
V gene: TRBV6-2/TRBV6-3
clone size: once
D gene: NA
CDR3 protein: CASSPGREQYF
CDR3 DNA: TGTGCCAGCAGCCCCGGGAGAGAGCAGTACTTC

J gene: TRBJ1-1
V gene: TRBV4-2
clone size: NA
D gene: TRBD1
CDR3 protein: CASSPNRDREAFF
CDR3 DNA: TGTGCCAGCAGCCCGAACCGGGACAGAGAAGCTTTCTTT

J gene: TRBJ1-1
V gene: TRBV30
clone size: NA
D gene: NA
CDR3 protein: CAWTRGSGTEAFF
CDR3 DNA: TGTGCCTGGACGAGAGGGTCTGGGACTGAAGCTTTCTTT

J gene: TRBJ1-2
V gene: TRBV5-4
clone size: NA
D gene: NA
CDR3 protein: CASSGGGTLDYGYTF
CDR3 DNA: TGTGCCAGCAGCGGGGGGGGTACGCTAGACTATGGCTACACCTTC

J gene: TRBJ2-2
V gene: TRBV19
clone size: NA
D gene: NA
CDR3 protein: CASSIRQTGELFF
CDR3 DNA: TGTGCCAGTAGTATTAGACAGACCGGGGAGCTGTTTTTT

J gene: TRBJ2-7
V gene: TRBV18
clone size: NA
D gene: TRBD2
CDR3 protein: CASSTTSGGSYEQYF
CDR3 DNA: TGTGCCAGCTCGACGACTAGCGGGGGTTCCTACGAGCAGTACTTC

J gene: TRBJ1-5
V gene: TRBV30
clone size: once
D gene: NA
CDR3 protein: CAWSVQGLNQPQHF
CDR3 DNA: TGTGCCTGGAGTGTCCAGGGCCTCAATCAGCCCCAGCATTTT

J gene: TRBJ1-6
V gene: TRBV19
clone size: NA
D gene: NA
CDR3 protein: CASSNYGQSLNSPLHF
CDR3 DNA: TGTGCCAGTAGTAACTACGGACAGAGCCTAAATTCACCCCTCCACTTT

J gene: TRBJ2-7
V gene: TRBV7-8
clone size: NA
D gene: TRBD1
CDR3 protein: CASSPGTANSYEQYF
CDR3 DNA: TGTGCCAGCAGCCCGGGGACAGCAAATTCCTACGAGCAGTACTTC

J gene: TRBJ1-4
V gene: TRBV2
clone size: few
D gene: NA
CDR3 protein: CASSRTAEGEKLFF
CDR3 DNA: TGTGCCAGCAGTCGGACCGCCGAGGGCGAAAAACTGTTTTTT

J gene: TRBJ2-1
V gene: TRBV5-1
clone size: NA
D gene: TRBD2
CDR3 protein: CASMTSDEQFF
CDR3 DNA: TGCGCCAGCATGACTAGCGATGAGCAGTTCTTC

J gene: TRBJ2-1
V gene: TRBV5-1
clone size: NA
D gene: TRBD2
CDR3 protein: CASGLAGGDEQFF
CDR3 DNA: TGCGCCAGCGGACTAGCGGGGGGTGATGAGCAGTTCTTC

J gene: TRBJ1-1
V gene: TRBV3-1/TRBV3-2
clone size: NA
D gene: NA
CDR3 protein: CASSPRKTVRATEAFF
CDR3 DNA: TGTGCCAGCAGCCCCCGGAAGACCGTCAGGGCGACTGAAGCTTTCTTT

J gene: TRBJ1-1
V gene: TRBV29-1
clone size: many
D gene: TRBD1
CDR3 protein: CSGRGQGNTEAFF
CDR3 DNA: TGCAGCGGAAGGGGACAGGGGAACACTGAAGCTTTCTTT

J gene: TRBJ1-3
V gene: TRBV28
clone size: medium-sized
D gene: TRBD1
CDR3 protein: CASGTGTGKGNTIYF
CDR3 DNA: TGTGCCAGCGGTACCGGGACAGGGAAGGGAAACACCATATATTTT

J gene: TRBJ2-7
V gene: TRBV4-1
clone size: NA
D gene: TRBD2
CDR3 protein: CASSQGSSGGNYEQYF
CDR3 DNA: TGCGCCAGCAGCCAAGGATCTAGCGGGGGCAACTACGAGCAGTACTTC

J gene: TRBJ2-6
V gene: TRBV9
clone size: NA
D gene: NA
CDR3 protein: CASSARQAGANVLTF
CDR3 DNA: TGTGCCAGCAGCGCGCGACAGGCTGGGGCCAACGTCCTGACTTTC

J gene: TRBJ2-5
V gene: TRBV4-1
clone size: NA
D gene: NA
CDR3 protein: CASSQDPPGQETQYF
CDR3 DNA: TGCGCCAGCAGCCAAGATCCTCCAGGACAAGAGACCCAGTACTTC

J gene: TRBJ2-1
V gene: TRBV19
clone size: NA
D gene: TRBD2
CDR3 protein: CASSIDGVAGGSPRDNEQFF
CDR3 DNA: TGTGCCAGTAGTATAGATGGGGTGGCGGGGGGTTCCCCTCGAGACAATGAGCAGTTCTTC

J gene: TRBJ1-2
V gene: TRBV6-5
clone size: NA
D gene: NA
CDR3 protein: CASSYSAGANYGYTF
CDR3 DNA: TGTGCCAGCAGTTACTCCGCCGGAGCTAACTATGGCTACACCTTC

J gene: TRBJ1-1
V gene: TRBV5-4
clone size: NA
D gene: TRBD1
CDR3 protein: CASSQIVGGAPEAFF
CDR3 DNA: TGTGCCAGCAGCCAAATTGTAGGGGGCGCCCCTGAAGCTTTCTTT

J gene: TRBJ1-2
V gene: TRBV30
clone size: NA
D gene: NA
CDR3 protein: CAWSATENYGYTF
CDR3 DNA: TGTGCCTGGAGTGCGACTGAGAACTATGGCTACACCTTC

J gene: TRBJ1-1
V gene: TRBV21-1
clone size: few
D gene: NA
CDR3 protein: CASSKGTENTEAFF
CDR3 DNA: TGTGCCAGCAGCAAAGGAACAGAAAACACTGAAGCTTTCTTT

J gene: TRBJ1-6
V gene: TRBV28
clone size: NA
D gene: NA
CDR3 protein: CASSFRGSNSPLHF
CDR3 DNA: TGTGCCAGCAGTTTCAGGGGTAGTAATTCACCCCTCCACTTT

J gene: TRBJ1-2
V gene: TRBV12-3/TRBV12-4
clone size: NA
D gene: NA
CDR3 protein: CASRPTQGYGYTF
CDR3 DNA: TGTGCCAGCAGGCCAACTCAGGGATATGGCTACACCTTC

J gene: TRBJ1-4
V gene: TRBV9
clone size: NA
D gene: TRBD1
CDR3 protein: CASSVGQGAWTNEKLFF
CDR3 DNA: TGTGCCAGCAGCGTAGGGCAGGGGGCGTGGACTAATGAAAAACTGTTTTTT

J gene: TRBJ1-3
V gene: TRBV6-5
clone size: NA
D gene: NA
CDR3 protein: CASSYSRPDSGNTIYF
CDR3 DNA: TGTGCCAGCAGTTACTCGCGGCCCGACTCTGGAAACACCATATATTTT

J gene: TRBJ1-3
V gene: TRBV5-1
clone size: NA
D gene: NA
CDR3 protein: CASSLAGGPGNTIYF
CDR3 DNA: TGCGCCAGCAGCTTGGCCGGGGGTCCTGGAAACACCATATATTTT

J gene: TRBJ1-5
V gene: TRBV5-6
clone size: NA
D gene: NA
CDR3 protein: CASSFGYGGGQPQHF
CDR3 DNA: TGTGCCAGCAGCTTTGGTTACGGGGGAGGTCAGCCCCAGCATTTT

J gene: TRBJ1-4
V gene: TRBV7-8
clone size: NA
D gene: TRBD1
CDR3 protein: CASSPTRGMGEKLFF
CDR3 DNA: TGTGCCAGCAGCCCCACCAGGGGGATGGGGGAAAAACTGTTTTTT

J gene: TRBJ2-3
V gene: TRBV7-6
clone size: NA
D gene: TRBD2
CDR3 protein: CASSSKTSGDTDTQYF
CDR3 DNA: TGTGCCAGCAGCTCAAAGACTAGCGGGGACACAGATACGCAGTATTTT

J gene: TRBJ2-2
V gene: TRBV6-5
clone size: NA
D gene: NA
CDR3 protein: CASRREPANTGELFF
CDR3 DNA: TGTGCCAGCAGGAGAGAACCCGCGAACACCGGGGAGCTGTTTTTT

J gene: TRBJ2-5
V gene: TRBV7-3
clone size: NA
D gene: NA
CDR3 protein: CASSSHSGETQYF
CDR3 DNA: TGTGCCAGCAGCTCACACAGTGGAGAGACCCAGTACTTC